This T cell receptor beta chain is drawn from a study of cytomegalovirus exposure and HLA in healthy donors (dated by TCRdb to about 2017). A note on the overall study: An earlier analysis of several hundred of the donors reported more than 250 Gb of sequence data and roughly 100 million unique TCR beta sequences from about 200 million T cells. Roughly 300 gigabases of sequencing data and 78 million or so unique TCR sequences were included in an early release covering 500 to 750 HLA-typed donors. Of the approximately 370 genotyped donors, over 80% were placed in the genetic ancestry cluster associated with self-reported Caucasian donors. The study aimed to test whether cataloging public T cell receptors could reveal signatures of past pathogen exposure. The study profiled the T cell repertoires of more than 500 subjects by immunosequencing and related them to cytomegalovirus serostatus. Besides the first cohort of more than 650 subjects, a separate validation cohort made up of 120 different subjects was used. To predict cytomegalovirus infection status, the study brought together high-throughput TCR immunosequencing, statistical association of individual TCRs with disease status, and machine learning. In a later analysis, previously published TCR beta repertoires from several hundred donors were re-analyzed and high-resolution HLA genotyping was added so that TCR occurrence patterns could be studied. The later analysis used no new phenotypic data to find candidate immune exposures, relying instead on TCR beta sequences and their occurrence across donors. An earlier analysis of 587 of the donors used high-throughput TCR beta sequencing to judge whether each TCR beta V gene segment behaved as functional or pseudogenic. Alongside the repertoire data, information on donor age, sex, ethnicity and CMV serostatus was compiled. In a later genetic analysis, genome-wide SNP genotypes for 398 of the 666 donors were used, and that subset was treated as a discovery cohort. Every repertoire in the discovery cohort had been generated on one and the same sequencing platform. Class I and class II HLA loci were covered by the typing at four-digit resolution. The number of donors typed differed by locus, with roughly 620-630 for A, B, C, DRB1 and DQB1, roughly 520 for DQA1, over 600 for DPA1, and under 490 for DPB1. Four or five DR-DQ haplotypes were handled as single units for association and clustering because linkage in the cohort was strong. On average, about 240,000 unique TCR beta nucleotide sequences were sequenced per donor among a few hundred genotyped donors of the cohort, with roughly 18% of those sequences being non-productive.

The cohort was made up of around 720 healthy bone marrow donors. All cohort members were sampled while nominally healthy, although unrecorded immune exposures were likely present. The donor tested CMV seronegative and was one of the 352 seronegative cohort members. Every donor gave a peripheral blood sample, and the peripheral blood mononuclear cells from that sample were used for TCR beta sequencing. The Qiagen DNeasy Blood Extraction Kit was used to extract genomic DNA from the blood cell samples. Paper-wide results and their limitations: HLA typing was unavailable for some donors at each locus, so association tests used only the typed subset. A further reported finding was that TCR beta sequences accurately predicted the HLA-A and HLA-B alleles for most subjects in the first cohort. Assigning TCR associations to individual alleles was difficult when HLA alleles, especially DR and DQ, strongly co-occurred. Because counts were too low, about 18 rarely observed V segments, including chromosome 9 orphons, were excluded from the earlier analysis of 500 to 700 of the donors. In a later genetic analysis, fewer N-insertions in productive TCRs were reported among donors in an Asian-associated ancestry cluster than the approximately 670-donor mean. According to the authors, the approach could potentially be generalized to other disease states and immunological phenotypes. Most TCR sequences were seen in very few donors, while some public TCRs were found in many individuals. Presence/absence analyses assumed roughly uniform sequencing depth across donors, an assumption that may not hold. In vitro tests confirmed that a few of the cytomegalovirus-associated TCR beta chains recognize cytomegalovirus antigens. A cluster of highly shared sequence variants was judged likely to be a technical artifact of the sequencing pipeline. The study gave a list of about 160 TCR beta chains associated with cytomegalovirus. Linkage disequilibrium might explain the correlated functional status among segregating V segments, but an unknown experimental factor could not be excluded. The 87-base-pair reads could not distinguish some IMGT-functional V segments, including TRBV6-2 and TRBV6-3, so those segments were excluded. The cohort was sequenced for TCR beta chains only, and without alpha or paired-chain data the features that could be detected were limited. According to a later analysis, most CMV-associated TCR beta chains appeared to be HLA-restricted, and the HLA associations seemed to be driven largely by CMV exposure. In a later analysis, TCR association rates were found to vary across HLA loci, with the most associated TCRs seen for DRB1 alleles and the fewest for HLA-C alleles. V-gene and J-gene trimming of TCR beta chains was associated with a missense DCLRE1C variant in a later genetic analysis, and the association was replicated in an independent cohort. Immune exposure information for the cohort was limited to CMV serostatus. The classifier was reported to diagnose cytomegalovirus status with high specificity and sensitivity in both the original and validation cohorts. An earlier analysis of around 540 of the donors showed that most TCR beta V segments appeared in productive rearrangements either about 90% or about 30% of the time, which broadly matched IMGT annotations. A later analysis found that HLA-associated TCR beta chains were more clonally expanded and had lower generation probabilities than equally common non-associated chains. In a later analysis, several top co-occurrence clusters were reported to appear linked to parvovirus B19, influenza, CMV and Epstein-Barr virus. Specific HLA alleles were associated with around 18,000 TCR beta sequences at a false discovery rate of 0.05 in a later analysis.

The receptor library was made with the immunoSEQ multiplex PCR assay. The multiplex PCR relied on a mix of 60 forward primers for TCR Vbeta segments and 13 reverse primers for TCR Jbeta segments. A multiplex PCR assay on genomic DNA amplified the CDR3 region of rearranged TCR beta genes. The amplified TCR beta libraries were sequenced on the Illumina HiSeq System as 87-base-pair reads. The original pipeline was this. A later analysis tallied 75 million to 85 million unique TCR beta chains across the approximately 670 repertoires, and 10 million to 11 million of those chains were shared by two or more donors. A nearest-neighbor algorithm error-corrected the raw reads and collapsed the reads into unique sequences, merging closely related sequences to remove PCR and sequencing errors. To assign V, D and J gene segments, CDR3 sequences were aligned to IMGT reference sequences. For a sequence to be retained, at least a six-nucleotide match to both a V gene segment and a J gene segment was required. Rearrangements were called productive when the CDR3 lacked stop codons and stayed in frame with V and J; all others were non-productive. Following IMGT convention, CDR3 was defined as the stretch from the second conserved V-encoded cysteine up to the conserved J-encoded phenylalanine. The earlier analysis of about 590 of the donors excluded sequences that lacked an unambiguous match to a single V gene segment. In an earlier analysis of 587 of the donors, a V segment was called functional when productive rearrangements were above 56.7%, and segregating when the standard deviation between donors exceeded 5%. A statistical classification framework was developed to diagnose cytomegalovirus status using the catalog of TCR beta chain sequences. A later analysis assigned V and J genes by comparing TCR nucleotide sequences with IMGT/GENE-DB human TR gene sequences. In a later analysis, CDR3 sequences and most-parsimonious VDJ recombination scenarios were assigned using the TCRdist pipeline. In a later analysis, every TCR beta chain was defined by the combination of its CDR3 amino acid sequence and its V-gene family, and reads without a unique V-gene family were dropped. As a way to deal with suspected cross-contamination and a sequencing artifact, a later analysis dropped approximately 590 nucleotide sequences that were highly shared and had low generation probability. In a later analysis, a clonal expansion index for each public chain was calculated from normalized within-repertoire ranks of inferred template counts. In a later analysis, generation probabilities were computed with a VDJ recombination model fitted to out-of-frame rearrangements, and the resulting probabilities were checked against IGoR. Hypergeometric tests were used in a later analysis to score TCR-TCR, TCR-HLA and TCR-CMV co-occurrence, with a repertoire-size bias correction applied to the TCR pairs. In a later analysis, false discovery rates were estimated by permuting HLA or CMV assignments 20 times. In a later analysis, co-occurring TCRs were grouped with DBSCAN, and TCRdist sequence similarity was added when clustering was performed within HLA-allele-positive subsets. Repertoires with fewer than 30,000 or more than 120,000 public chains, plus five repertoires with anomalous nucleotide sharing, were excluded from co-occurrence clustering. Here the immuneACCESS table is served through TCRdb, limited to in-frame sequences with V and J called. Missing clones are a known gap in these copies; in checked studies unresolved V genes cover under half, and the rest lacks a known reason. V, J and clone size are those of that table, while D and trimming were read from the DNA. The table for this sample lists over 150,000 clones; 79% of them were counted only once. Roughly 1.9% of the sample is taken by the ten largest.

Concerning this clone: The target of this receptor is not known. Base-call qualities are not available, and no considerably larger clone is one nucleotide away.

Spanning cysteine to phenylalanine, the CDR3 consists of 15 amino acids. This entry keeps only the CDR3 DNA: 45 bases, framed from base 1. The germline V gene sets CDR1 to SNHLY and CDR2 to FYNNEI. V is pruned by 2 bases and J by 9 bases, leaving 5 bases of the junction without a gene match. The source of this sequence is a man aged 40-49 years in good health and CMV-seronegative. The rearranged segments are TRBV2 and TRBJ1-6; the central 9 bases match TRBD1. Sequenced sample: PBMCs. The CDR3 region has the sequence CASSEHGQGSSPLHF. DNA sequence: TGTGCCAGCAGTGAACATGGACAGGGGAGTTCACCCCTCCACTTT. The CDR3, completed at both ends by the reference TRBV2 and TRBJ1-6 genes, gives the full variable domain EPEVTQTPSHQVTQMGQEVILRCVPISNHLYFYWYRQILGQKVEFLVSFYNNEISEKSEIFDDQFSVERPDGSNFTLKIRSTKLEDSAMYFCASSEHGQGSSPLHFGNGTRLTVT.